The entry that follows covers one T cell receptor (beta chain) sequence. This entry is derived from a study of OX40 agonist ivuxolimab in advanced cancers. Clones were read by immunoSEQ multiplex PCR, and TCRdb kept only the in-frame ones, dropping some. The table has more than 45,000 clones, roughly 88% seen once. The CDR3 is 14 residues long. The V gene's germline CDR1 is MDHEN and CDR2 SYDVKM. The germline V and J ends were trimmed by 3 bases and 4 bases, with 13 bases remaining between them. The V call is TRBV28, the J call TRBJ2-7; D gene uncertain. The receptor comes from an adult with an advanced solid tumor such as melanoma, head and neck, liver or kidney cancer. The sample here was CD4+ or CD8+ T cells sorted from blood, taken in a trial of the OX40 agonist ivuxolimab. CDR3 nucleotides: TGTGCCAGCAGTTTGACTCTTGGGGTTTACGAGCAGTACTTC. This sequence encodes CASSLTLGVYEQYF.